The text below deals with one T cell receptor (beta chain). What it binds is not known. The length of the CDR3 is 15 residues. The germline V gene encodes CDR1 MGHRA and CDR2 YSYEKL. What made the TCR beta cDNA was 5'RACE template switching with UMIs. TCRdb reprocessed the 5' RACE reads; each CDR3 protein has one entry and no DNA is given. This sample lists about 390,000 distinct CDR3 sequences; its ten largest clones have roughly 10%. This specimen belongs to a study of T cells expressing NK-cell markers. Findings and caveats of the study: A few donors showed these clonotypes also leading the CD3+CD56-NKG2C+ fraction. In a handful of donors, dominant NKG2C+ clonotypes were roughly 1.0-7.0% of CD8+ T cells.

Sequencing was carried out using blood T cells: a sorted CD56 or NKG2C T cell subset, CD4+ or CD8+ T cells, or bulk PBMC T cells (not recorded which). The rearrangement links TRBV4-1 to TRBJ2-7; TCRdb calls TRBD2, which cannot be checked without DNA. This receptor was taken from a woman aged 50 to 65 in good health. The CDR3 here is CASRPTSGRGYEQYF.